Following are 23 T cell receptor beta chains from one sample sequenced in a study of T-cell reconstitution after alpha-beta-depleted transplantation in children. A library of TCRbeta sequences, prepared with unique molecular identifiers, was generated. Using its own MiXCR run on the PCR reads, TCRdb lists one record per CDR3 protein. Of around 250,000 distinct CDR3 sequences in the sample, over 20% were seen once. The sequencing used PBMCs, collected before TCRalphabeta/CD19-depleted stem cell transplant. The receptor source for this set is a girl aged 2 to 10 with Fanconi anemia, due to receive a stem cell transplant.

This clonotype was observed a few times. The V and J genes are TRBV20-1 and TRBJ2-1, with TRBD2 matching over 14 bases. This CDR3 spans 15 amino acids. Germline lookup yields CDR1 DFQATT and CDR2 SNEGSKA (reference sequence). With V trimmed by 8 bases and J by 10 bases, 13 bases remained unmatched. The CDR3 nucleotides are TGCAGTTACCATCTGGGACTAGCGGGAGTTGGGGAGCAGTTCTTC. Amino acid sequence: CSYHLGLAGVGEQFF.

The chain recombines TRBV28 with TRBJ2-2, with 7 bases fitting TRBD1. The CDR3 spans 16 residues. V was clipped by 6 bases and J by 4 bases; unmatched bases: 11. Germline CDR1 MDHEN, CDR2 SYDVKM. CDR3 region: CASRHTGEEITGELFF. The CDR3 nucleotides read TGTGCCAGCAGACACACAGGGGAAGAGATCACCGGGGAGCTGTTTTTT.

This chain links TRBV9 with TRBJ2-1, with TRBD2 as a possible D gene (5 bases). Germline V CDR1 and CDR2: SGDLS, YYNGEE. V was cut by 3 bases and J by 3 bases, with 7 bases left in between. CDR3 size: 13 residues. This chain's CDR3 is CASSARDYNEQFF. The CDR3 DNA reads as TGTGCCAGCAGCGCCCGGGACTACAATGAGCAGTTCTTC.

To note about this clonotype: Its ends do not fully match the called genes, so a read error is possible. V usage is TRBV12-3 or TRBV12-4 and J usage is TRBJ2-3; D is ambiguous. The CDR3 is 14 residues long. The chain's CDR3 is CSSSLSGPLDTQYF. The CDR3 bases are TGTTCCAGCAGTTTGTCGGGTCCCTTGGATACGCAGTATTTT.

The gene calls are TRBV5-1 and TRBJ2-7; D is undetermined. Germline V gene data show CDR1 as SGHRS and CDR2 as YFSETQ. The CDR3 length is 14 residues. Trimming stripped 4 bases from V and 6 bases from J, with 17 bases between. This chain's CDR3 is CASSPGSPSVEQYF. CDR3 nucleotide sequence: TGCGCCAGCAGCCCCGGGTCGCCGTCGGTCGAGCAGTACTTC.

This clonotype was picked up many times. In DNA form, the CDR3 reads TGTGCCAGCAGGAATCCTCGGACAGTTTCCTACAATGAGCAGTTCTTC. Translated, it gives CASRNPRTVSYNEQFF. This sequence joins TRBV12-3 or TRBV12-4 and TRBJ2-1; tentative D call: TRBD1 (6 bases). CDR3 length: 16 residues. Trimming took 6 bases from V and 1 from J, leaving 16 bases between them.

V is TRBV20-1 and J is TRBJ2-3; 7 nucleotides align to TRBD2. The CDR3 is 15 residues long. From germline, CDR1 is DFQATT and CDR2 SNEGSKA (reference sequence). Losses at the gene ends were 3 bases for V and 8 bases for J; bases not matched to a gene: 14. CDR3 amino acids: CSASRMTSSLGTQYF. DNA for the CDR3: TGCAGTGCTAGTCGTATGACTAGCTCATTGGGTACGCAGTATTTT.

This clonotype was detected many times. The CDR3 reads CASSPGTGGGYEQYF. In DNA form, the CDR3 reads TGCGCCAGCAGCCCAGGGACAGGGGGCGGCTACGAGCAGTACTTC. The chain carries TRBV5-1 and TRBJ2-7; 12 bases agree with TRBD1. With 4 bases clipped from V and 3 bases from J, the junction kept 5 bases outside the gene matches. The CDR3 totals 15 residues. The germline V gene encodes CDR1 SGHRS and CDR2 YFSETQ.

The CDR3, as DNA: TGCAGCGTTGATATGGGCGAAGGAGCTTTCTTT. Amino acid sequence: CSVDMGEGAFF. The V call is TRBV29-1, the J call TRBJ1-1; D is unclear. Germline CDR1 is SQVTM and CDR2 is ANQGSEA. The CDR3 length is 11 residues. Trimming removed 3 bases at V and 10 bases at J, with 12 bases between.

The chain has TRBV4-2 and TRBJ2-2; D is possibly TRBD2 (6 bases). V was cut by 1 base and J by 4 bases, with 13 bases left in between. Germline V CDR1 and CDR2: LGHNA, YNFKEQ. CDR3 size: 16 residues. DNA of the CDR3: TGTGCCAGCAGCCAAGTTGGCGGGGTTAGCACCGGGGAGCTGTTTTTT. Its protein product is CASSQVGGVSTGELFF.

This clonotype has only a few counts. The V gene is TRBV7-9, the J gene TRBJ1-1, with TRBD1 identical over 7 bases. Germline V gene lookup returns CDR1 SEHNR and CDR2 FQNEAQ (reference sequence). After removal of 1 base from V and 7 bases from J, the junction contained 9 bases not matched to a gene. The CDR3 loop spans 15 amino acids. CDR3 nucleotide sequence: TGTGCCAGCAGCTTAGTGGCCGGGACAGATATTGAAGCTTTCTTT. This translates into CASSLVAGTDIEAFF.

CDR3 bases: TGTGCCAGCAGTTACCTCGGGACTAGCGGAGGGGGCCACGAGCAGTACTTC. Translating it yields CASSYLGTSGGGHEQYF. The chain carries TRBV27 and TRBJ2-7; TRBD2 aligns across 11 bases. Trimming cost V 4 bases and J 5 bases; bases outside gene matches: 13. CDR3 length equals 17 residues. The V gene's germline CDR1 is MNHEY and CDR2 SMNVEV (reference sequence).

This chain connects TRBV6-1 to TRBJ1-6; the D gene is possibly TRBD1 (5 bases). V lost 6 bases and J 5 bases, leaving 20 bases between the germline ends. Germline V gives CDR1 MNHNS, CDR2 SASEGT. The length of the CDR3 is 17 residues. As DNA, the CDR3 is TGTGCCAGCAGGCGTCAGGGTGACTCTTGGAATAATTCACCCCTCCACTTT. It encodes CASRRQGDSWNNSPLHF.

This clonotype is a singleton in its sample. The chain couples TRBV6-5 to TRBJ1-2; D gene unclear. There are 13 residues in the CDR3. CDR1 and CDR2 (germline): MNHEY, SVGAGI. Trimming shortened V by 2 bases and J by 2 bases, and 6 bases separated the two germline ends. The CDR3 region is CASSYSGNYGYTF. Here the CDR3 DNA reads TGTGCCAGCAGTTACAGCGGGAACTATGGCTACACCTTC.

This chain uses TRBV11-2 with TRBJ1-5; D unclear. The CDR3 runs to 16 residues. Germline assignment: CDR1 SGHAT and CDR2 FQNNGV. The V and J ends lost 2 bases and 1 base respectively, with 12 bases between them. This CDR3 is CASSLTSLGSNQPQHF. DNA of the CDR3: TGTGCCAGCAGCTTAACATCACTCGGGAGCAATCAGCCCCAGCATTTT.

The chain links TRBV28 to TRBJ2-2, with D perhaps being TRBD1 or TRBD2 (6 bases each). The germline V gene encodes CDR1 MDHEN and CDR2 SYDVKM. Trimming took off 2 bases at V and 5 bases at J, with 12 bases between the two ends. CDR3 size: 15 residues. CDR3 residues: CASSLTRGGTGELFF. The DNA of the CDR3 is TGTGCCAGCAGTTTAACCAGGGGAGGAACCGGGGAGCTGTTTTTT. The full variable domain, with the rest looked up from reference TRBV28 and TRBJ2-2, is DVKVTQSSRYLVKRTGEKVFLECVQDMDHENMFWYRQDPGLGLRLIYFSYDVKMKEKGDIPEGYSVSREKKERFSLILESASTNQTSMYLCASSLTRGGTGELFFGEGSRLTVL.

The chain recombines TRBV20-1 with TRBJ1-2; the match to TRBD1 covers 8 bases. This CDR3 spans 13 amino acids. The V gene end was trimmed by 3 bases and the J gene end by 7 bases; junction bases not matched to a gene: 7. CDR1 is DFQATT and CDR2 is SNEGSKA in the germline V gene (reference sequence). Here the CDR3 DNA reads TGCAGTGCTAGCCTCCAGGGGGCGAGTGGCTACACCTTC. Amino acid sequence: CSASLQGASGYTF.

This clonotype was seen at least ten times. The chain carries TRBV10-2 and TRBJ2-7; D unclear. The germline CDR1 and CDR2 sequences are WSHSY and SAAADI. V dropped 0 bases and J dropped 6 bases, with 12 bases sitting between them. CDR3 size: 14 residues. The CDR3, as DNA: TGCGCCAGCAGTGAGTCGAAAGGTGTTTTCGAGCAGTACTTC. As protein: CASSESKGVFEQYF.

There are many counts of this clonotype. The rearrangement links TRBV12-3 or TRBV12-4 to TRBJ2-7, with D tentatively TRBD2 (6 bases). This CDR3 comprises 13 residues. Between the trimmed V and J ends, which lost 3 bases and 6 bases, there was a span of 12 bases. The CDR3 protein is CASSLGQGGEQYF. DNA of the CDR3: TGTGCCAGCAGTTTGGGGCAGGGAGGCGAGCAGTACTTC.

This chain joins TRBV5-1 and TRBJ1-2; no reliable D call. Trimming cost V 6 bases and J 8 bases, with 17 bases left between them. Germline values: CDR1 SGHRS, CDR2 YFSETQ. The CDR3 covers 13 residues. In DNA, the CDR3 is TGCGCCAGCAACACCGGACGGAAGGGCGGCTACACCTTC. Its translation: CASNTGRKGGYTF.

The CDR3 nucleotides read TGTGCCAGCAGTTTAGCAGCAGCGGGGGGCGAAAGGAATGAGCAGTTCTTC. This codes for CASSLAAAGGERNEQFF. The chain combines TRBV12-3 or TRBV12-4 with TRBJ2-1, with TRBD2 identical over 9 bases. J was trimmed by 7 bases and V by 0 bases; bases with no gene match: 10. The CDR3 length is 17 residues.

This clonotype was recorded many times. Here the CDR3 DNA reads TGCAGCGTTGTCCCGGGACAGCTGTACAATGAGCAGTTCTTC. Residues: CSVVPGQLYNEQFF. V and J are TRBV29-1 and TRBJ2-1; 7 positions agree with TRBD1. The V gene's germline CDR1 is SQVTM and CDR2 ANQGSEA. With V trimmed by 4 bases and J by 4 bases, 7 bases remained unmatched. The CDR3 has 14 amino acids.

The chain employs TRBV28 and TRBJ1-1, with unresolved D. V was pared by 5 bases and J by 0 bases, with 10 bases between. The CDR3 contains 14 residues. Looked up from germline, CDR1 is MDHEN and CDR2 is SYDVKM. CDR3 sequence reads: CASSMPGLNTEAFF. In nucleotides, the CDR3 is TGTGCCAGCAGTATGCCGGGCTTGAACACTGAAGCTTTCTTT.